The clone carrying this T cell receptor beta chain was seen at least ten times. These data belong to a study of identical twins. In TCRdb, the 5' RACE reads were re-called with MiXCR into one record per CDR3 protein. The sample lists roughly 1.6 million distinct CDR3 sequences; about 32% were seen once. The CDR3 loop spans 15 amino acids. Germline V gives CDR1 MGHRA, CDR2 YSYEKL. V lost 0 bases, J lost 3 bases, and 2 bases stayed unmatched. The sequenced sample was cord blood. The receptor was isolated from a newborn girl in good health. The rearrangement links TRBV4-1 to TRBJ2-7; 10 bases fit TRBD2. CDR3: CASSQDWTSGYEQYF. In nucleotides, the CDR3 is TGCGCCAGCAGCCAAGATTGGACTAGCGGCTACGAGCAGTACTTC.